Shown below are 12 T cell receptor beta chains from a single sample sequenced in a study of shared clonotypes between healthy human individuals. The assay was immunoSEQ multiplex PCR, and TCRdb's table has in-frame clones only and misses some. The repertoire consists of approximately 2,300,000 clones, with about 90% occurring once and the leading ten covering around 0.35%. Sequenced input: naive CD4+ T cells from PBMCs. Regarding subset: CD45RA+ positively selected. All receptors derive from a young man in good health. Some clones in this sample may be carry-over from other donors' samples.

The CDR3 DNA reads as TGCAGCGCCACCACCGGGACAGGGCGTTACGAGCAGTACTTC. It yields the protein CSATTGTGRYEQYF. The V and J genes are TRBV29-1 and TRBJ2-7; 9 bases are shared with TRBD1. This CDR3 comprises 14 residues. The germline gives CDR1 SQVTM, CDR2 ANQGSEA. J was trimmed by 4 bases and V by 7 bases; bases with no gene match: 11.

In its sample, this clone was seen a few times. The V call is TRBV11-2, the J call TRBJ2-7; a possible D gene is TRBD1 (6 bases). Germline V gene sequence: CDR1 SGHAT, CDR2 FQNNGV. Between the trimmed V and J ends, which lost 2 bases and 7 bases, there was a span of 18 bases. This CDR3 spans 15 amino acids. This chain's CDR3 is CASSLLALQQGEQYF. The CDR3 nucleotides are TGTGCCAGCAGCTTATTAGCACTCCAACAGGGAGAGCAGTACTTC.

V is TRBV6-1 and J is TRBJ2-2, with 7 bases matching TRBD2. Trimming cost V 1 base and J 1 base; bases outside gene matches: 6. The CDR3 is made up of 17 amino acids. The germline V gene has CDR1 MNHNS and CDR2 SASEGT. CDR3: CASSEEYRGRNTGELFF. The DNA for the CDR3 is TGTGCCAGCAGTGAAGAGTATCGCGGGAGGAACACCGGGGAGCTGTTTTTT.

The V and J genes are TRBV7-2 and TRBJ1-1; D not certain. Germline V gene lookup returns CDR1 SGHTA and CDR2 FQGNSA. This CDR3 is 14 amino acids long. V shed 6 bases and J shed 1 base, with 12 bases lying between them. In DNA form, the CDR3 reads TGTGCCAGCAGTGAAACTTACGCGAACACTGAAGCTTTCTTT. This sequence encodes CASSETYANTEAFF.

The rearrangement uses TRBV7-2 and TRBJ1-1; D call uncertain. There are 15 residues in the CDR3. Germline loops: CDR1 SGHTA, CDR2 FQGNSA. V was cut by 2 bases and J by 9 bases, with 19 bases left in between. The CDR3 is CASSLNPATLGKAFF. As DNA, the CDR3 is TGTGCCAGCAGCTTAAACCCGGCCACCCTGGGGAAAGCTTTCTTT.

About this clone: The sample contains more than one DNA sequence encoding this CDR3. This rearrangement joins TRBV7-9 to TRBJ2-2; D assignment may be TRBD1 or TRBD2 (5 bases each). CDR1 SEHNR and CDR2 FQNEAQ come from the germline V gene (reference sequence). This CDR3 is built from 15 residues. Trimming removed 5 bases from V and 5 bases from J, with 15 bases in between. Here the CDR3 reads CASSTGDGRTGELFF. In DNA, the CDR3 is TGTGCCAGCAGCACTGGGGACGGTCGAACCGGGGAGCTGTTTTTT.

The V and J genes are TRBV6-5 and TRBJ2-5; D perhaps matches TRBD1 (6 bases). Trimming removed 4 bases from V and 4 bases from J, with 13 bases in between. From germline, CDR1 is MNHEY and CDR2 SVGAGI. The CDR3 contains 14 residues. This chain's CDR3 is CASSLNRVGETQYF. CDR3 in DNA: TGTGCCAGCAGTTTGAACAGGGTTGGAGAGACCCAGTACTTC.

Comment on this clone: Other DNA sequences of this sample code for an identical CDR3. The DNA of the CDR3 is TGCGCCAGCAGCTTGGGTGGGACAGACTATGGCTACACCTTC. Protein: CASSLGGTDYGYTF. This chain joins TRBV5-1 and TRBJ1-2, with 7 bases fitting TRBD1. V gave up 0 bases and J gave up 3 bases; unmatched junction bases: 2. CDR3 length: 14 amino acids. The germline CDR1 and CDR2 sequences are SGHRS and YFSETQ.

The genes are TRBV9 and TRBJ2-1, with 14 bases identical to TRBD2. The CDR3 contains 17 residues. The trim removed 1 base at V and 8 bases at J, leaving 8 bases unmatched. Germline-derived CDR1 and CDR2 are SGDLS and YYNGEE. Here the CDR3 reads CASSVMGLAGAMDEQFF. The DNA of the CDR3 is TGTGCCAGCAGCGTAATGGGACTAGCGGGAGCCATGGATGAGCAGTTCTTC. The complete variable domain, with remaining parts taken from reference TRBV9 and TRBJ2-1, reads DSGVTQTPKHLITATGQRVTLRCSPRSGDLSVYWYQQSLDQGLQFLIQYYNGEERAKGNILERFSAQQFPDLHSELNLSSLELGDSALYFCASSVMGLAGAMDEQFFGPGTRLTVL.

This clone was observed a few times. The J gene is TRBJ2-7, the V gene TRBV2; 9 bases are a match to TRBD1. CDR3 length: 14 amino acids. Trimming at V came to 4 bases and at J to 5 bases, leaving 6 bases not matched to a gene. CDR1 SNHLY and CDR2 FYNNEI come from the germline V gene. The CDR3 DNA sequence: TGTGCCAGCAGTGTTGACAGGGGGAGCCACGAGCAGTACTTC. Its protein product is CASSVDRGSHEQYF.

V and J are TRBV28 and TRBJ2-7; 8 bases align to TRBD1. Germline values: CDR1 MDHEN, CDR2 SYDVKM. This CDR3 has 13 residues. V shed 4 bases and J 7 bases; nucleotides not matched to a gene: 6. CDR3 region: CASSSDRAGEQYF. Here the CDR3 DNA reads TGTGCCAGCAGTTCGGACAGGGCAGGGGAGCAGTACTTC.

This sequence joins TRBV29-1 and TRBJ2-3, with 9 bases fitting TRBD2. The length of the CDR3 is 16 residues. Germline trimming cut 3 bases from V and 3 bases from J; bases unmatched to any gene: 10. Looked up from germline, CDR1 is SQVTM and CDR2 is ANQGSEA. CDR3 sequence: CSVEGVSGSSTDTQYF. CDR3 DNA: TGCAGCGTTGAGGGGGTTAGCGGGAGTTCTACAGATACGCAGTATTTT.